The 20 T cell receptor beta chains presented below share a single source sample, sequenced in a study of siplizumab effects on memory and regulatory T cells. The assay was immunoSEQ multiplex PCR, and TCRdb's table has in-frame clones only and misses some. The sample shows 95,000 to 100,000 clones, 92% of them seen only once. Sequencing was carried out using non-Treg CD4+ T cells sorted from blood. All receptors derive from a human donor in good health.

J is TRBJ1-3 and V is TRBV2; D gene unclear. CDR1 is SNHLY and CDR2 is FYNNEI in the germline V gene. Trimming left V 5 bases short and J 0 bases short, with 2 bases between. CDR3 length equals 12 residues. The CDR3 here is CASSNSGNTIYF. The CDR3 DNA is TGTGCCAGCAGTAACTCTGGAAACACCATATATTTT.

The chain recombines TRBV2 with TRBJ1-5, with 8 bases matching TRBD1. V shed 6 bases and J 3 bases; nucleotides not matched to a gene: 7. Germline CDR1 and CDR2: SNHLY and FYNNEI. The CDR3 is 15 residues long. The DNA for the CDR3 is TGTGCCAGCAGAGACAGGGGTGGCGTCAATCAGCCCCAGCATTTT. It specifies CASRDRGGVNQPQHF.

This clone was observed a single time. The chain employs TRBV21-1 and TRBJ2-7; TRBD2 reflects the table's D call only, with no check against the DNA. TRBV21-1 is labeled a pseudogene. The CDR3 consists of 14 residues. The CDR3 nucleotides are TGTGCCAGCAGCAGGGACGGGAGGCCCTACGAGCAGTACTTC. Translation gives CASSRDGRPYEQYF.

In its sample, this clone was seen once. The chain combines TRBV5-1 with TRBJ2-2; 7 bases match TRBD1. This CDR3 has 15 residues. Germline V gives CDR1 SGHRS, CDR2 YFSETQ. Germline trimming cut 4 bases from V and 6 bases from J; bases unmatched to any gene: 9. The CDR3 DNA follows: TGCGCCAGCAGCCCACTGACAGGGTCGGCCGGGGAGCTGTTTTTT. Its protein is CASSPLTGSAGELFF.

The rearrangement links TRBV6-1 to TRBJ1-2; 9 bases match TRBD1. The CDR3 length is 15 residues. Trimming cost V 3 bases and J 5 bases; bases outside gene matches: 7. Germline CDR1 reads MNHNS; CDR2 reads SASEGT. The CDR3 bases are TGTGCCAGCAGTGATTCCGGGACAGGGCTATATGGCTACACCTTC. Its protein is CASSDSGTGLYGYTF.

The table lists this clone with a count of one. The chain couples TRBV4-1 to TRBJ2-2; D remains ambiguous. Trimming took 1 base from V and 8 from J, leaving 5 bases between them. The germline gives CDR1 MGHRA, CDR2 YSYEKL. This CDR3 region has 12 residues. CDR3 region: CASSQVLGELFF. The CDR3 DNA is TGCGCCAGCAGCCAAGTTTTGGGGGAGCTGTTTTTT.

The chain has TRBV5-4 and TRBJ2-7; D could derive from TRBD1 or TRBD2 (6 bases each). The CDR3 is 15 amino acids. The V gene lost 4 bases and the J gene lost 0 bases, with 14 bases spanning the gap. Germline-derived CDR1 and CDR2 are SGHNT and YYREEE (reference sequence). CDR3 bases: TGTGCCAGCAGCCCTTCCGGGGGCGGCTCCTACGAGCAGTACTTC. It translates to CASSPSGGGSYEQYF.

The chain combines TRBV19 with TRBJ1-2; D possibly corresponds to TRBD1 (5 bases). There are 13 residues in the CDR3. Germline values: CDR1 LNHDA, CDR2 SQIVND (reference sequence). The ends were cut back, 8 bases at V and 4 bases at J, with 14 bases in the middle. CDR3 sequence reads: CASSGGSAYGYTF. For the CDR3, the DNA is TGTGCCAGTTCGGGGGGATCCGCCTATGGCTACACCTTC.

The chain joins TRBV5-5 to TRBJ2-7; TRBD1 matches 9 bases. This CDR3 has 15 residues. Germline CDR1 SGHKS, CDR2 YYEKEE (reference sequence). The J segment lost 7 bases and the V segment lost 5 bases, leaving 13 bases of the junction unmatched. CDR3 nucleotides: TGTGCCAGCAGAGATGGAAACAGGGGGCCTGGGGAGCAGTACTTC. Translation: CASRDGNRGPGEQYF.

The gene calls are TRBV6-5 and TRBJ2-7; 11 positions match TRBD1. CDR1 MNHEY and CDR2 SVGAGI come from the germline V gene. V lost 3 bases and J lost 6; bases outside the gene matches: 7. CDR3 length equals 15 residues. Here the CDR3 reads CASSYAGQGVLEQYF. The CDR3 nucleotides are TGTGCCAGCAGTTATGCGGGACAGGGGGTTCTCGAGCAGTACTTC.

V is TRBV30 and J is TRBJ2-1; 13 nucleotides line up with TRBD2. After removal of 8 bases from V and 2 bases from J, the junction contained 9 bases not matched to a gene. Germline V gives CDR1 GTSNPN, CDR2 SVGIG (reference sequence). The CDR3 is 16 amino acids. The CDR3 reads CARQLAGGIPYNEQFF. Written as DNA, the CDR3 is TGTGCCCGCCAACTAGCGGGAGGGATCCCCTACAATGAGCAGTTCTTC.

V gene TRBV13 combines with J gene TRBJ1-5; D is possibly TRBD1 (5 bases). Between the trimmed V and J ends, which lost 2 bases and 7 bases, there was a span of 9 bases. The CDR3 length is 13 residues. CDR1 and CDR2 (germline): PRHDT, FYEKMQ (reference sequence). The DNA for the CDR3 is TGTGCCAGCAGCTTAAGGCGGGGCCAGCCCCAGCATTTT. It is translated as CASSLRRGQPQHF.

This rearrangement joins TRBV29-1 to TRBJ2-7; 7 bases map to TRBD1. Germline V gene lookup returns CDR1 SQVTM and CDR2 ANQGSEA. The CDR3 runs to 16 residues. The ends lost 0 bases at V and 4 bases at J; junction bases unmatched: 12. The CDR3 DNA is TGCAGCGTTGAAGACCCCCACAACAGGGGCCAGTACGAGCAGTACTTC. Translating gives CSVEDPHNRGQYEQYF.

Only one count was recorded for this clone. The chain combines TRBV4-2 with TRBJ2-3, with D uncertain. CDR1 is LGHNA and CDR2 is YNFKEQ in the germline V gene. The V end was cut by 0 bases, the J end by 2 bases, with 9 bases between. There are 15 residues in the CDR3. For the CDR3, the DNA is TGTGCCAGCAGCCAAGATGGCTCTGCCACAGATACGCAGTATTTT. This sequence encodes CASSQDGSATDTQYF.

This clone has only a few counts. The rearrangement uses TRBV2 and TRBJ1-2; tentatively, D is TRBD1 (5 bases). The V and J ends lost 8 bases and 2 bases respectively, with 12 bases between them. The CDR3 is made up of 13 amino acids. Germline lookup yields CDR1 SNHLY and CDR2 FYNNEI. The CDR3 is CASGTDGNYGYTF. In nucleotides, the CDR3 is TGTGCCAGCGGGACGGATGGGAACTATGGCTACACCTTC.

J is TRBJ1-4 and V is TRBV9, with D uncertain. The CDR3 extends over 16 amino acids. Germline V gene sequence: CDR1 SGDLS, CDR2 YYNGEE. V lost 0 bases, J lost 8 bases, and 17 bases lay in between. CDR3 nucleotide sequence: TGTGCCAGCAGCGTAGACGAGGGAGGACGCGGCGAAAAACTGTTTTTT. Protein product: CASSVDEGGRGEKLFF.

The chain combines TRBV7-9 with TRBJ2-6; D remains unclear. In germline, CDR1 is SEHNR, CDR2 FQNEAQ (reference sequence). Trimming removed 8 bases at V and 4 bases at J, with 12 bases between. This CDR3 is 14 amino acids long. For the CDR3, the DNA is TGTGCCAGCTCCACGGCTGAGGGGGCCAACGTCCTGACTTTC. As protein: CASSTAEGANVLTF.

The chain uses TRBV30 and TRBJ2-2, with 8 bases lining up with TRBD2. The CDR3 runs 18 residues. After removal of 3 bases from V and 0 bases from J, the junction contained 12 bases not matched to a gene. Germline values: CDR1 GTSNPN, CDR2 SVGIG (reference sequence). The CDR3 coding sequence is TGTGCCTGGAGGCCCCTTCCTGGGGGACTAGCGAACACCGGGGAGCTGTTTTTT. Translating gives CAWRPLPGGLANTGELFF.

The chain recombines TRBV4-1 with TRBJ1-5; D is perhaps TRBD1 (5 bases). V lost 0 bases and J lost 1, with 13 bases in between. The CDR3 is made up of 17 amino acids. Per germline, CDR1 MGHRA and CDR2 YSYEKL. CDR3 in amino acids: CASSQDVGVRSNQPQHF. In nucleotides, the CDR3 is TGCGCCAGCAGCCAAGATGTAGGGGTTCGGAGCAATCAGCCCCAGCATTTT.

This rearrangement joins TRBV7-3 to TRBJ2-3; TRBD2 matches 11 bases. V dropped 2 bases and J dropped 4; count of bases not matched to a gene: 2. There are 15 residues in the CDR3. CDR1 SGHTA and CDR2 FQGTGA come from the germline V gene. This CDR3 is CASSLGLAGADTQYF. Written as DNA, the CDR3 is TGTGCCAGCAGCTTAGGACTAGCGGGCGCAGATACGCAGTATTTT. Full variable domain (missing parts from reference TRBV7-3 and TRBJ2-3): GAGVSQTPSNKVTEKGKYVELRCDPISGHTALYWYRQSLGQGPEFLIYFQGTGAADDSGLPNDRFFAVRPEGSVSTLKIQRTERGDSAVYLCASSLGLAGADTQYFGPGTRLTVL.